Listed below are T cell receptor beta chains from one sample, sequenced in a study of T-cell memory formation after mild COVID-19. Via MiXCR, TCRdb re-called the 5' RACE reads, giving one row per CDR3 protein. Found here are about 290,000 distinct CDR3 sequences, around a sixth of them singletons; the top ten hold around a fifth. Sequenced input: PBMCs or a T cell subset sorted from them (not recorded which). These TCRs come from a man between 18 and 29 years old who had mild COVID-19 (a few samples of this study predate the infection). Cell type and time point are not known. CDR3s include the opening cysteine and the closing phenylalanine or tryptophan. A D gene is named only where the DNA matches it firmly. Clone size appears in some rows only: once, few, many, or a class for an expanded clone.

d_gene	v_gene	abundance	j_gene	CDR3nt	CDR3aa
NA	TRBV27	NA	TRBJ1-5	TGTGCCAGCAGACCTAGGACGGGGGGGGATCAGCCCCAGCATTTT	CASRPRTGGDQPQHF
TRBD2	TRBV7-3	NA	TRBJ2-2	TGTGCCAGCAGAAGGACGGGGGGACCGGGGAAGCTGTTTTTT	CASRRTGGPGKLFF
NA	TRBV29-1	NA	TRBJ2-1	TGCAGCGGAGGGAACAATGAGCAGTTCTTC	CSGGNNEQFF
NA	TRBV6-6	NA	TRBJ2-5	TGTGCCAGCACCCCTAGGGGGGCTCTGGAGACCCAGTACTTC	CASTPRGALETQYF
NA	TRBV20-1	NA	TRBJ1-2	TGCAGTGCTAGAGATAAAGGACAGAACTATGGCTACACCTTC	CSARDKGQNYGYTF
TRBD2	TRBV4-2	NA	TRBJ2-1	TGTGCCACCGGGACTAGCGGGGGTAGCTCCTACAATGAGCAGTTCTTC	CATGTSGGSSYNEQFF
NA	TRBV11-2	once	TRBJ2-5	TGTGCCAGCAGCTTATCGAATTGGCTCCAAGAGACCCAGTACTTC	CASSLSNWLQETQYF
TRBD1	TRBV3-1	NA	TRBJ1-1	TGTGCCAGCAGCCAGCCGGGACAGCCTAACACTGAAGCTTTCTTT	CASSQPGQPNTEAFF
NA	TRBV6-5	NA	TRBJ1-4	TGTGCCAGCAGTTACTCGGGGAGGGTTGGCGAAAAACTGTTTTTT	CASSYSGRVGEKLFF
TRBD1	TRBV7-2	NA	TRBJ2-7	TGTGCCAGCAGCGCCAGACAGGGGGTGGGAGACGAGCAGTACTTC	CASSARQGVGDEQYF
NA	TRBV12-3/TRBV12-4	NA	TRBJ1-1	TGTGCCAGCAGTCCCCGTCGGGGGACTGAAGCTTTCTTT	CASSPRRGTEAFF
TRBD2	TRBV7-9	NA	TRBJ2-1	TGTGCCAGCAGCTGGGGGACTAGCGGCTACAATGAGCAGTTCTTC	CASSWGTSGYNEQFF
NA	TRBV12-3/TRBV12-4	many	TRBJ1-2	TGTGCCAGCAGTTTAATGAGGGTCTATGGCTACACCTTC	CASSLMRVYGYTF
TRBD2	TRBV19	few	TRBJ2-3	TGTGCCAGTAGTATAGGGGCACTAGCGGCACCTAGCACAGATACGCAGTATTTT	CASSIGALAAPSTDTQYF
TRBD1	TRBV6-1	NA	TRBJ1-5	TGTGCCAGCTCCCGGGACAGAGTATATAGCAATCAGCCCCAGCATTTT	CASSRDRVYSNQPQHF
NA	TRBV5-5	once	TRBJ1-1	TGTGCCAGCAGCATGGGCACAGGGATCATGAACACTGAAGCTTTCTTT	CASSMGTGIMNTEAFF
NA	TRBV4-3	NA	TRBJ1-5	TGCGCCAGCAGCCAAGATGCCGGGGATCAGCCCCAGCATTTT	CASSQDAGDQPQHF
TRBD2	TRBV6-2/TRBV6-3	few	TRBJ2-3	TGTGCCAGCAGTTACGGACTAGCGGGGGGTCAGACGCAGTATTTT	CASSYGLAGGQTQYF
NA	TRBV3-1	few	TRBJ2-1	TGTGCCAGCAGCCCCCCGGTAGCCTTC	CASSPPVAF
TRBD2	TRBV15	NA	TRBJ2-3	TGTGCCACCAGCAGGCTAGCGGGGGTCACAGATACGCAGTATTTT	CATSRLAGVTDTQYF
TRBD2	TRBV7-7	many	TRBJ2-5	TGCGCCAGCAGCTTGGGACTAGCGGGGGGACAAGAGACCCAGTACTTC	CASSLGLAGGQETQYF
TRBD1	TRBV5-1	NA	TRBJ1-2	TGCGCCAGCAGCCGCCACGGGACAGGGGGCAGCTATGGCTACACCTTC	CASSRHGTGGSYGYTF
TRBD1	TRBV6-6	NA	TRBJ2-5	TGTGCCAGCAGACCGACAGGGGGCCGAGAGACCCAGTACTTC	CASRPTGGRETQYF